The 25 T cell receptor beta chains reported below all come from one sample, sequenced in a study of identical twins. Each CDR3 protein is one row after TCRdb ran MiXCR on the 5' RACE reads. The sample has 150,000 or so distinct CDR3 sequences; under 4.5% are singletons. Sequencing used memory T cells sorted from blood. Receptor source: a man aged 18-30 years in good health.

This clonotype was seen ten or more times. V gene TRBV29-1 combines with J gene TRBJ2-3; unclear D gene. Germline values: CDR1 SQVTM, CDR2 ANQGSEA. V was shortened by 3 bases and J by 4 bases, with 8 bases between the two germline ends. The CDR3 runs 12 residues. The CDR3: CSVDPVADTQYF. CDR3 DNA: TGCAGCGTTGACCCGGTGGCAGATACGCAGTATTTT.

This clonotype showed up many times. The CDR3 loop reads CSARDAGQLFSPLHF. The DNA of the CDR3 is TGCAGTGCTAGAGATGCAGGACAACTTTTTTCACCCCTCCACTTT. The chain couples TRBV20-1 to TRBJ1-6; a possible D gene is TRBD1 (5 bases). Germline loops: CDR1 DFQATT, CDR2 SNEGSKA (reference sequence). Trimming took 0 bases from V and 9 from J, leaving 15 bases between them. CDR3 length: 15 amino acids.

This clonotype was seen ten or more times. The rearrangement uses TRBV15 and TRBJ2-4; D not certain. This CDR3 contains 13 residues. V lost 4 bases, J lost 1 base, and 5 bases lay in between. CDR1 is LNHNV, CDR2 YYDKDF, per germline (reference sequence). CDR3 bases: TGTGCCACCAGCACTGAGGCCAAAAACATTCAGTACTTC. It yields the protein CATSTEAKNIQYF.

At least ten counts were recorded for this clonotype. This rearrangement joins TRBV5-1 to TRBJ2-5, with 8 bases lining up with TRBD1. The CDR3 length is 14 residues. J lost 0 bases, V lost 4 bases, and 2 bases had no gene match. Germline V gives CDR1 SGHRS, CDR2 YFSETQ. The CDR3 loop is CASSQGQDQETQYF. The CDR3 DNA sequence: TGCGCCAGCAGCCAGGGACAGGACCAAGAGACCCAGTACTTC.

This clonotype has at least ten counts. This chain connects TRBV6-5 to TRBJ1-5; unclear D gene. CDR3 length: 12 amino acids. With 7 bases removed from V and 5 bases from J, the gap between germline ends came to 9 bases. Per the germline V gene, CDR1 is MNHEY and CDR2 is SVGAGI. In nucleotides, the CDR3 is TGTGCCAGCACCGACGGATATCAGCCCCAGCATTTT. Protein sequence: CASTDGYQPQHF.

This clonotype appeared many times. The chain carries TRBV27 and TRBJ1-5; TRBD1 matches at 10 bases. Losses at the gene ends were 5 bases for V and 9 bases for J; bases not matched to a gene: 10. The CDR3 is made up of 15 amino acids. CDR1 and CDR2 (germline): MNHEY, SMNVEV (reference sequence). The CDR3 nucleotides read TGTGCCAGCAGTCCGACCGGGACAGGGGTCTGGCCCCAGCATTTT. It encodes CASSPTGTGVWPQHF.

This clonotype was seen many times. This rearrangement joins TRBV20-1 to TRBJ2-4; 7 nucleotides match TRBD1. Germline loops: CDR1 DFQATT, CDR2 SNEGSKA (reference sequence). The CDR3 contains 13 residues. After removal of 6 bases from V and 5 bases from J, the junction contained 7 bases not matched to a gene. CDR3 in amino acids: CSAREGAQNIQYF. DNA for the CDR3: TGCAGTGCCCGAGAGGGGGCCCAAAACATTCAGTACTTC.

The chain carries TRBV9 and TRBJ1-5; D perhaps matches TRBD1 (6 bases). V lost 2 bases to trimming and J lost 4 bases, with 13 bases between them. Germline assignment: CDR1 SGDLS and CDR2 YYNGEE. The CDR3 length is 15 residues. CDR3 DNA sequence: TGTGCCAGCAGCGTCGGGGACACGGCGAATCAGCCCCAGCATTTT. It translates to CASSVGDTANQPQHF.

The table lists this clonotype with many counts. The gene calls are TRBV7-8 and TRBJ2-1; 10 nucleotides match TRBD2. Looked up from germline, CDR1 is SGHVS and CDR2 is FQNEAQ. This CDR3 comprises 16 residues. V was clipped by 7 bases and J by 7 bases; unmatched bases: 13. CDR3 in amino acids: CASTTYGASGRNEQFF. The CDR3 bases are TGTGCCAGCACCACATACGGGGCTAGCGGGAGAAATGAGCAGTTCTTC.

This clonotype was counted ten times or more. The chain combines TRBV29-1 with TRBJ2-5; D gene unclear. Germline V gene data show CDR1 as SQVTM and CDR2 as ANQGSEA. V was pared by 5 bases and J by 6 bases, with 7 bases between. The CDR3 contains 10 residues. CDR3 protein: CSVTIQTQYF. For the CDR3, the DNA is TGCAGCGTTACAATACAGACCCAGTACTTC. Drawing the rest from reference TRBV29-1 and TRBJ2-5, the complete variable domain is SAVISQKPSRDICQRGTSLTIQCQVDSQVTMMFWYRQQPGQSLTLIATANQGSEATYESGFVIDKFPISRPNLTFSTLTVSNMSPEDSSIYLCSVTIQTQYFGPGTRLLVL.

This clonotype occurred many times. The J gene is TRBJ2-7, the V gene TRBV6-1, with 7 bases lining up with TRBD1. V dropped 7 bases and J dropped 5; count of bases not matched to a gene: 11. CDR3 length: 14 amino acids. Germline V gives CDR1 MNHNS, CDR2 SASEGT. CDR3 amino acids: CASNPGTARDEQYF. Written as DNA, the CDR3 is TGTGCCAGCAATCCCGGGACAGCCAGGGACGAGCAGTACTTC.

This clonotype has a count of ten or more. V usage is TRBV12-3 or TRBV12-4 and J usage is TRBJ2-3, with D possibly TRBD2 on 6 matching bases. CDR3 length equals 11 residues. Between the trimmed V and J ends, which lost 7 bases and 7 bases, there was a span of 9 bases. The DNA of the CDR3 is TGTGCCAGCACCGGGGGTCATACGCAGTATTTT. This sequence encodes CASTGGHTQYF.

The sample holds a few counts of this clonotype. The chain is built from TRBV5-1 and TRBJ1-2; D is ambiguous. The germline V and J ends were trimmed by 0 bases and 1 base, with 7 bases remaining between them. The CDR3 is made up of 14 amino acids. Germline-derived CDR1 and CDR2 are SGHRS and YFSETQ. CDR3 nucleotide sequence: TGCGCCAGCAGCTTGGAGTGGGGTAACTATGGCTACACCTTC. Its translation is CASSLEWGNYGYTF.

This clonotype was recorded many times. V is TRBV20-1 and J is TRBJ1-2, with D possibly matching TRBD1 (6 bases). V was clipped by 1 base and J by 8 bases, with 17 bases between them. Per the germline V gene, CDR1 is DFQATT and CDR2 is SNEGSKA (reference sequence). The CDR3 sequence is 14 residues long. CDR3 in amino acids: CSARGTDPQRGYTF. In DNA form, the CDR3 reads TGCAGTGCTAGAGGGACAGATCCCCAGAGGGGCTACACCTTC.

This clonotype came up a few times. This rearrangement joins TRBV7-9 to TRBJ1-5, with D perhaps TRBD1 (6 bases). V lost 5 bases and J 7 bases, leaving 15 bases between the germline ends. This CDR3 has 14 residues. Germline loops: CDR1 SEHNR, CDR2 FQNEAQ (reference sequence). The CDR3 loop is CASSGTLIGQPQHF. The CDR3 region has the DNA TGTGCCAGCAGCGGGACACTCATTGGGCAGCCCCAGCATTTT.

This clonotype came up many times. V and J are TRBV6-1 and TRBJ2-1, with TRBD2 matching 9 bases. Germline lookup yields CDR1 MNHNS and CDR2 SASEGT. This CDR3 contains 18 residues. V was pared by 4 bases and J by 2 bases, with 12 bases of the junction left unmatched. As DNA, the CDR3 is TGTGCCAGCAGTGGGGGACTTGCGGGAGGGCCTACCTACAATGAGCAGTTCTTC. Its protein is CASSGGLAGGPTYNEQFF.

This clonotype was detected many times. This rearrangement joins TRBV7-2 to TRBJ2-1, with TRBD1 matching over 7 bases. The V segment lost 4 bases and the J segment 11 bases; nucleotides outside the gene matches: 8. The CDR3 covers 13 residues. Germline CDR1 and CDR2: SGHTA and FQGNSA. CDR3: CASSSRQGEKQFF. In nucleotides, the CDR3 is TGTGCCAGCAGCTCGAGACAGGGAGAAAAGCAGTTCTTC.

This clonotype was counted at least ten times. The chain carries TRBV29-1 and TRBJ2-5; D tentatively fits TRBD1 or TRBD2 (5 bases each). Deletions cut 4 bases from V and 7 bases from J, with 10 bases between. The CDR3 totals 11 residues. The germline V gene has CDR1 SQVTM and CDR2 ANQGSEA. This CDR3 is CSVGDGGTQYF. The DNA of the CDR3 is TGCAGCGTTGGGGATGGGGGGACCCAGTACTTC. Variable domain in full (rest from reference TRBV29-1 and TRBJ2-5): SAVISQKPSRDICQRGTSLTIQCQVDSQVTMMFWYRQQPGQSLTLIATANQGSEATYESGFVIDKFPISRPNLTFSTLTVSNMSPEDSSIYLCSVGDGGTQYFGPGTRLLVL.

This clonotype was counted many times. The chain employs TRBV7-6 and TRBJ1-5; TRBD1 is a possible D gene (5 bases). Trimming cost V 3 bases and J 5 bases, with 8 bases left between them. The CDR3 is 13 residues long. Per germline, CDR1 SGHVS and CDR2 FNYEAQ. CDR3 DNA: TGTGCCAGCAGCTTGCAGGGAGATCAGCCCCAGCATTTT. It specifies CASSLQGDQPQHF.

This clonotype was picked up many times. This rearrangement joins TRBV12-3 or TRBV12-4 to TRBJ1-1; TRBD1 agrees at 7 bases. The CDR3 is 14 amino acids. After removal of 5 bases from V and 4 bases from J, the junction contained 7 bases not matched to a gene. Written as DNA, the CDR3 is TGTGCCAGCAGTCAGACAGGGCTCGTCACTGAAGCTTTCTTT. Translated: CASSQTGLVTEAFF.

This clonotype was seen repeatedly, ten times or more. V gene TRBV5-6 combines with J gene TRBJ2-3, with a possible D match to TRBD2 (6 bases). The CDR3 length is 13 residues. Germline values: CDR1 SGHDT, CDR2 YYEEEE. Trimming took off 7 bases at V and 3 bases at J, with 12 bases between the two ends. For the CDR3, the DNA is TGTGCCAGCCTCGGGAGACCAACAGATACGCAGTATTTT. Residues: CASLGRPTDTQYF.

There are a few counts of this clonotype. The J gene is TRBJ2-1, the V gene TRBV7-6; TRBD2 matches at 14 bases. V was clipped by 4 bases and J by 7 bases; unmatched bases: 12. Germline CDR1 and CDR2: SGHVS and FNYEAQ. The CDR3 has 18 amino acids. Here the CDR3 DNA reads TGTGCCAGCAGCTCAGGGGGACTAGCGGGAGTCTCGAGGAATGAGCAGTTCTTC. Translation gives CASSSGGLAGVSRNEQFF.

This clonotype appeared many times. CDR3 amino acids: CASSGGAVYEQYV. The CDR3 DNA follows: TGTGCCAGCAGTGGCGGGGCAGTCTACGAGCAGTACGTC. The V and J genes are TRBV6-1 and TRBJ2-7, with D perhaps matching TRBD2 (6 bases). The ends were cut back, 4 bases at V and 3 bases at J, with 10 bases in the middle. Germline-derived CDR1 and CDR2 are MNHNS and SASEGT. This CDR3 region has 13 residues.

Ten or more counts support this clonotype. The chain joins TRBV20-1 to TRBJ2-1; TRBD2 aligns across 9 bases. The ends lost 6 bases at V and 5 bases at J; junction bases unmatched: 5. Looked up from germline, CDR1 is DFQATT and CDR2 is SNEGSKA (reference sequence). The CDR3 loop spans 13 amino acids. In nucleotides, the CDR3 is TGCAGTGCCCACGGACTAGCGAACAATGAGCAGTTCTTC. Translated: CSAHGLANNEQFF.

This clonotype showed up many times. The CDR3 DNA reads TGCAGCGTTGCGGCAGGGGCGGATCAGCCCCAGCATTTT. Translation gives CSVAAGADQPQHF. V and J are TRBV29-1 and TRBJ1-5; tentatively, D is TRBD1 (6 bases). Germline CDR1 is SQVTM and CDR2 is ANQGSEA. The germline V and J ends were trimmed by 4 bases and 5 bases, with 12 bases remaining between them. This CDR3 is 13 amino acids long.